One sample yielded the 17 T cell receptor beta chains listed below, sequenced in a study of sequential checkpoint blockade in melanoma. Profiled with immunoSEQ multiplex PCR; TCRdb holds only in-frame clones, not every one. The sample lists approximately 12,000 clones, approximately 83% occurring once. Treatment reported: randomized to nivolumab then ipilimumab (arm A) or the reverse (arm B). The sequences come from CD8+ T cells sorted from blood (inferred from file names), collected from a patient given nivolumab and ipilimumab in sequence. Receptors were obtained from a human donor with melanoma.

The chain uses TRBV7-6 and TRBJ2-7, with D possibly matching TRBD1 (6 bases). The CDR3 spans 13 residues. V gave up 4 bases and J gave up 3 bases, with 10 bases separating them. Looked up from germline, CDR1 is SGHVS and CDR2 is FNYEAQ. The CDR3 DNA follows: TGTGCCAGCAGCTCCGGACAGTTCTACGAGCAGTACTTC. Translating gives CASSSGQFYEQYF. The variable domain in full, with the rest retrieved from reference TRBV7-6 and TRBJ2-7, is GAGVSQSPRYKVTKRGQDVALRCDPISGHVSLYWYRQALGQGPEFLTYFNYEAQQDKSGLPNDRFSAERPEGSISTLTIQRTEQRDSAMYRCASSSGQFYEQYFGPGTRLTVT.

The rearrangement uses TRBV6-5 and TRBJ2-1; D is perhaps TRBD1 (6 bases). This CDR3 region has 16 residues. Trimming cost V 4 bases and J 0 bases, with 13 bases left between them. Germline assignment: CDR1 MNHEY and CDR2 SVGAGI. The CDR3 reads CASSLQGQLSYNEQFF. The CDR3 DNA sequence: TGTGCCAGCAGTTTACAGGGACAACTCTCCTACAATGAGCAGTTCTTC.

Turning to this clone: Other DNA sequences in the sample encode the same CDR3. The rearrangement links TRBV27 to TRBJ1-1; D is ambiguous. The germline V gene encodes CDR1 MNHEY and CDR2 SMNVEV (reference sequence). The ends were cut back, 2 bases at V and 6 bases at J, with 10 bases in the middle. There are 13 residues in the CDR3. CDR3 region: CASSLTGTPEAFF. The DNA of the CDR3 is TGTGCCAGCAGTTTAACGGGAACGCCTGAAGCTTTCTTT.

V gene TRBV15 combines with J gene TRBJ2-3; TRBD1 matches 8 bases. V trimming: 0 bases; J trimming: 4 bases; junction bases outside the gene matches: 3. Germline CDR1 LNHNV, CDR2 YYDKDF (reference sequence). The CDR3 contains 15 residues. CDR3: CATSRDRGQADTQYF. The CDR3 bases are TGTGCCACCAGCAGAGACAGGGGGCAGGCAGATACGCAGTATTTT.

The rearrangement uses TRBV4-1 and TRBJ2-4; the D gene is possibly TRBD2 (5 bases). The CDR3 has 16 residues. Germline V gives CDR1 MGHRA, CDR2 YSYEKL. Trimming removed 0 bases at V and 0 bases at J, with 9 bases between. The CDR3 nucleotides are TGCGCCAGCAGCCAAGATCCAGGACTAGCCAAAAACATTCAGTACTTC. This codes for CASSQDPGLAKNIQYF.

The V call is TRBV21-1, the J call TRBJ2-3; TRBD1 reflects the table's D call only, with no check against the DNA. TRBV21-1 is given as a pseudogene. The CDR3 has 16 amino acids. The CDR3 nucleotides read TGTGCCAGCAGCCGGAGTCAGGGAACAAGCACAGATACGCAGTATTTT. Protein sequence: CASSRSQGTSTDTQYF.

This sequence joins TRBV5-4 and TRBJ2-7, with D tentatively TRBD2 (5 bases). This CDR3 comprises 13 residues. CDR1 is SGHNT and CDR2 is YYREEE in the germline V gene (reference sequence). The ends were cut back, 0 bases at V and 5 bases at J, with 9 bases in the middle. CDR3 DNA: TGTGCCAGCAGCTTGGAACTAGTCAACGAGCAGTACTTC. This translates into CASSLELVNEQYF.

This clone was picked up one time. V usage is TRBV15 and J usage is TRBJ2-7; perhaps TRBD1 as D (6 bases). This CDR3 comprises 14 residues. V was shortened by 4 bases and J by 2 bases, with 12 bases between the two germline ends. Germline V gene lookup returns CDR1 LNHNV and CDR2 YYDKDF (reference sequence). CDR3: CATSTTDSTYEQYF. Here the CDR3 DNA reads TGTGCCACCAGCACGACGGACAGCACCTACGAGCAGTACTTC.

This clone has just one count. The chain recombines TRBV27 with TRBJ2-5; D uncertain. CDR3 length: 12 amino acids. V lost 5 bases and J 2 bases, leaving 6 bases between the germline ends. The germline gives CDR1 MNHEY, CDR2 SMNVEV (reference sequence). CDR3 residues: CASSPNQETQYF. The CDR3 DNA sequence: TGTGCCAGCAGTCCTAATCAAGAGACCCAGTACTTC.

This clone is labeled large. The genes are TRBV6-4 and TRBJ1-6, with 8 bases matching TRBD1. V shed 6 bases and J 2 bases; nucleotides not matched to a gene: 15. The CDR3 sequence is 19 residues long. Germline-derived CDR1 and CDR2 are MRHNA and SNTAGT. CDR3 coding DNA: TGTGCCAGCAGACTTAACTGGACAGGGCCCTTCCCCTATAATTCACCCCTCCACTTT. Its protein is CASRLNWTGPFPYNSPLHF.

This clone has more than one count but fewer than ten. The chain links TRBV9 to TRBJ2-1; 7 nucleotides match TRBD1. Trimming took 5 bases from V and 0 from J; bases not matched to a gene: 5. Germline V lookup: CDR1 SGDLS, CDR2 YYNGEE. The CDR3 spans 15 residues. The CDR3 region is CASSPRQGSYNEQFF. In DNA form, the CDR3 reads TGTGCCAGCAGTCCTCGACAGGGCTCCTACAATGAGCAGTTCTTC.

The rearrangement uses TRBV6-6 and TRBJ2-1; D ambiguous. V was clipped by 8 bases and J by 1 base, with 9 bases between them. Germline V gives CDR1 MNHNY, CDR2 SVGAGI (reference sequence). CDR3 length equals 13 residues. The CDR3 is CASGASSYNEQFF. The DNA for the CDR3 is TGTGCCAGCGGAGCGAGTTCCTACAATGAGCAGTTCTTC.

V usage is TRBV6-1 and J usage is TRBJ2-7; D is possibly TRBD2 (6 bases). There are 16 residues in the CDR3. V dropped 2 bases and J dropped 0 bases, with 14 bases sitting between them. CDR1 is MNHNS, CDR2 SASEGT, per germline. The CDR3, as DNA: TGTGCCAGCAGTGAATGGGGACTGGCCAGCTCCTACGAGCAGTACTTC. This sequence encodes CASSEWGLASSYEQYF.

The V gene is TRBV5-4, the J gene TRBJ2-7, with 8 bases fitting TRBD1. There are 14 residues in the CDR3. Germline lookup yields CDR1 SGHNT and CDR2 YYREEE (reference sequence). V shed 4 bases and J 3 bases; nucleotides not matched to a gene: 6. The CDR3 DNA reads TGTGCCAGCAGCGCTACAGGGGGGCGCTACGAGCAGTACTTC. It encodes CASSATGGRYEQYF.

This clone was detected only a few times. The chain recombines TRBV10-1 with TRBJ2-7, with 8 nucleotides matching TRBD2. Germline V lookup: CDR1 WNHNN, CDR2 SYGVQD (reference sequence). This CDR3 spans 14 amino acids. Trimming removed 3 bases from V and 6 bases from J; junction bases left unmatched: 7. Here the CDR3 reads CASSDVAGGSEQYF. In DNA, the CDR3 is TGCGCCAGCAGTGATGTGGCGGGGGGAAGCGAGCAGTACTTC.

The J gene is TRBJ2-7, the V gene TRBV5-1; 7 bases map to TRBD1. The germline CDR1 and CDR2 sequences are SGHRS and YFSETQ. J lost 5 bases, V lost 3 bases, and 8 bases had no gene match. The CDR3 covers 14 residues. In DNA, the CDR3 is TGCGCCAGCAGCTGGGGTGGGACAGTTAACGAGCAGTACTTC. Translating it yields CASSWGGTVNEQYF.

The chain links TRBV2 to TRBJ2-7; D gene unclear. Germline V lookup: CDR1 SNHLY, CDR2 FYNNEI. The V end was cut by 3 bases, the J end by 3 bases, with 9 bases between. The CDR3 is 13 amino acids. The CDR3 DNA reads TGTGCCAGCAGTGACACAGCCGACTACGAGCAGTACTTC. Its protein is CASSDTADYEQYF.